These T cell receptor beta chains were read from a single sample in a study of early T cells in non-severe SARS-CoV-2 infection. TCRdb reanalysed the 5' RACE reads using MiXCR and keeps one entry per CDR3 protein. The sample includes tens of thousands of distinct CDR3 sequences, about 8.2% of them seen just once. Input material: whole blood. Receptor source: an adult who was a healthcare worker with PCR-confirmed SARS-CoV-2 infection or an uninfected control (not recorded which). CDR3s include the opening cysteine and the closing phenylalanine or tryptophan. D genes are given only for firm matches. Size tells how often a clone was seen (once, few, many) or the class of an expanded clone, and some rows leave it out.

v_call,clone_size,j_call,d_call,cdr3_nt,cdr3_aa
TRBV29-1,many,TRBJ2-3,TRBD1,TGCAGCGTCTACAGGGGGCAGAGCACAGATACGCAGTATTTT,CSVYRGQSTDTQYF
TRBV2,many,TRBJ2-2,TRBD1,TGTGCCAGCAGTGAAGAAGGGACAGCTAACACCGGGGAGCTGTTTTTT,CASSEEGTANTGELFF
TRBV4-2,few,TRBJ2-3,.,TGTGCCAGCAGTTCTCTACCCCGGACTTCTAGCACAGATACGCAGTATTTT,CASSSLPRTSSTDTQYF
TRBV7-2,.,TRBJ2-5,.,TGTGCCAGCAGCTTAGGAGGCCTCCAAGAGACCCAGTACTTC,CASSLGGLQETQYF
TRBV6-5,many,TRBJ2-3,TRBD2,TGTGCCAGCAGTTTTAGCGGGGGGGCAGGGGATACGCAGTATTTT,CASSFSGGAGDTQYF
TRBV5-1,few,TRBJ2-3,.,TGCGCCAGCAGCCAGGGGAGGACGGATACGCAGTATTTT,CASSQGRTDTQYF
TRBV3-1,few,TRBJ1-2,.,TGTGCCAGCAGCCCCCTCCCTCAATTAGCGGCGAACTATGGCTACACCTTC,CASSPLPQLAANYGYTF
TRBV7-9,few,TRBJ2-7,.,TGTGCCAGCAGCTTAGAGGGACCCCCCTACGAGCAGTACTTC,CASSLEGPPYEQYF
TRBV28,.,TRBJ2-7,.,TGTGCCAGCAGAAACAGGGTACCCCCCTACGAGCAGTACTTC,CASRNRVPPYEQYF
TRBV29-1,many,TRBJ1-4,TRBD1,TGCAGCGTGGACACAGGGGTTGGAGAAAAACTGTTTTTT,CSVDTGVGEKLFF
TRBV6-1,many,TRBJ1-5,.,TGTGCCAGCAGTGATCGGTCCTCCAATCAGCCCCAGCATTTT,CASSDRSSNQPQHF
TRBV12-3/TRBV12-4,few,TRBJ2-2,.,TGTGCCAGCAGTTTAGAAACGCGAACCGGGGAGCTGTTTTTT,CASSLETRTGELFF
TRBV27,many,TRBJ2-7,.,TGTGCCAGCAGTCCCGCCGGAGGGGCAGGGTCCTACGAGCAGTACTTC,CASSPAGGAGSYEQYF
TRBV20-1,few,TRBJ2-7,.,TGCAGTGCTAGATACCCATACGGAGATCGTGAGCAGTACTTC,CSARYPYGDREQYF
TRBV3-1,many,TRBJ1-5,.,TGTGCCAGCAGCCAAGTTCCGGGGAACAATCAGCCCCAGCATTTT,CASSQVPGNNQPQHF
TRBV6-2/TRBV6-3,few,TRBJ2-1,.,TGTGCCAGCAGTTACCAGGTTAATGAGCAGTTCTTC,CASSYQVNEQFF
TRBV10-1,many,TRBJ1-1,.,TGCGCCAGCAGCGCAAGGGGATCATCTGAAGCTTTCTTT,CASSARGSSEAFF
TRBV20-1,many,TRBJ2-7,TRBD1,TGCAGTGCTGCGGACAGGGGTTTGTATGAGCAGTACTTC,CSAADRGLYEQYF
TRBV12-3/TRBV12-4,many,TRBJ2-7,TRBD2,TGTGCCAGCAGTTTAGCGCGGGGGGCGGGCGAGCAGTACTTC,CASSLARGAGEQYF
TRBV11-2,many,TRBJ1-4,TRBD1,TGTGCCAGCAGTCAAGACAGGGCGATGTTTTTT,CASSQDRAMFF
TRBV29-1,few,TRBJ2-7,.,TGCAGCGTTGGAACCGACTTGGCAGGGAGTAACGAGCAGTACTTC,CSVGTDLAGSNEQYF
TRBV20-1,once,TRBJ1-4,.,TGCAGTGCTCTAGAGCCCACTGAAAAACTGTTTTTT,CSALEPTEKLFF
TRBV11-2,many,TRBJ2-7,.,TGTGCCAGCAGCCTCCTCTACGAGCAGTACTTC,CASSLLYEQYF
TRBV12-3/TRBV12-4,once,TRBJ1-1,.,TGTGCCAGCACAATGGGACGGAAAGAAGCTTTCTTT,CASTMGRKEAFF
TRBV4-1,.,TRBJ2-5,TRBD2,TGCGCCAGCAGCCAGTTAGCGGGGGGGAGGGAGACCCAGTACTTC,CASSQLAGGRETQYF
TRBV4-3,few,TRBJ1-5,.,TGCGCCAGCAGCCAAGATTTACAGTCGCTAAGGCCCCAGCATTTT,CASSQDLQSLRPQHF
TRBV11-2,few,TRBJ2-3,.,TGTGCCAGCAGCTTAGATCAACGGGATACGCAGTATTTT,CASSLDQRDTQYF
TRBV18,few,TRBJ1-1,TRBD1,TGTGCCAGCTCACGAGGGACAGTATCGAACACTGAAGCTTTCTTT,CASSRGTVSNTEAFF
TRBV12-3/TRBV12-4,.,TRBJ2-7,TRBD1,TGTGCCAGCAGCTCTTCAAACAGGGGCGAGCAGTACTTC,CASSSSNRGEQYF
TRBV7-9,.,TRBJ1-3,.,TGTGCCAGCAGCCCCAGGGATCTCGGCAGGGTTCCAAACACCATATATTTT,CASSPRDLGRVPNTIYF
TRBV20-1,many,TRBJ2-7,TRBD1,TGCAGTGCTATAAGACAGGGAACCTACGAGCAGTACTTC,CSAIRQGTYEQYF
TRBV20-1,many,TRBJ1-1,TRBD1,TGCAGTGCTCCGGGACAGGGACGCACTGAAGCCTTCTTT,CSAPGQGRTEAFF
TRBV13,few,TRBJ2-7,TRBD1,TGTGCCAGCAGCCCAAAGTCGGGACAGGGGATCTACGAGCAGTACTTC,CASSPKSGQGIYEQYF
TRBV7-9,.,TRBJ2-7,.,TGTGCCAGCCGAAAAGCAGGAAACTACGAGCAGTACTTC,CASRKAGNYEQYF
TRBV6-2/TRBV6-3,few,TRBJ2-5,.,TGTGCCAGCAGCCAGGGACCTCAAGAGACCCAGTACTTC,CASSQGPQETQYF
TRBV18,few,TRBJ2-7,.,TGTGCCAGCTCACCCAGCTTCTCCTACGAGCAGTACTTC,CASSPSFSYEQYF
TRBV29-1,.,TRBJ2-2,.,TGCAGCGTGATACCGAACACCGGGGAGCTGTTTTTT,CSVIPNTGELFF
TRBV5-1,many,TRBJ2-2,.,TGCGCCAGCAGCCCGTTGACCGTGAACACCGGGGAGCTGTTTTTT,CASSPLTVNTGELFF
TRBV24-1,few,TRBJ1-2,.,TGTGCCACCAGTGATTTGCAGATGGATGGCTACACCTTC,CATSDLQMDGYTF
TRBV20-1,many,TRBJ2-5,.,TGCAGTGCTAGAGATCTGGCAGGGACAGAGACCCAGTACTTC,CSARDLAGTETQYF
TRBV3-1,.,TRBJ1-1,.,TGTGCCAGCAGCCAAGCTGGGAGAGACACTGAAGCTTTCTTT,CASSQAGRDTEAFF
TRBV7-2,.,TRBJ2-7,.,TGTGCCAGCAGCTTAGGGGGAGATAACGAGCAGTACTTC,CASSLGGDNEQYF
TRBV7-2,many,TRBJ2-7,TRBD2,TGTGCCAGCACCCTTACTAGCGGGAGCTCCTACGAGCAGTACTTC,CASTLTSGSSYEQYF
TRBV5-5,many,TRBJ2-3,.,TGTGCCAGCAGCTTGGCAGACCGAGATACGCAGTATTTT,CASSLADRDTQYF
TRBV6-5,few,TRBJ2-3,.,TGTGCCAGCAGTAGGGTCAGGGTTACAGATACGCAGTATTTT,CASSRVRVTDTQYF
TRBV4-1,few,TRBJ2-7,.,TGCGCCAGCAGCCAAGCCCTAAGGACGGTCTACGAGCAGTACTTC,CASSQALRTVYEQYF
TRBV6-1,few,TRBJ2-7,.,TGTGCCAGCAGTCCAGAGGGACACCTCTCCTACGAGCAGTACTTC,CASSPEGHLSYEQYF
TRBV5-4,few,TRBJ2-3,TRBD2,TGTGCCAGCAGCCAGGGACTAGCGGGGGGGCCGACAGATACGCAGTATTTT,CASSQGLAGGPTDTQYF
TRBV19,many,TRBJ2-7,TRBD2,TGTGCCAGTAGTGCCTCCGGAGCGGGAACATACGAGCAGTACTTC,CASSASGAGTYEQYF
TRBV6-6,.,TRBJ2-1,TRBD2,TGTGCCAGCAGTTACTCCACCCTTCGGAGCGGGGGGGCGCATGAGCAGTTCTTC,CASSYSTLRSGGAHEQFF
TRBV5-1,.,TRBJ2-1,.,TGCGCCAGCAGTCGGGACCCCCTCTCCTACAATGAGCAGTTCTTC,CASSRDPLSYNEQFF
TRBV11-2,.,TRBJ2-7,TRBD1,TGTGCCACATCCGGGACAGCGTTTTCCTACGAGCAGTACTTC,CATSGTAFSYEQYF
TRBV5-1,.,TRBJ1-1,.,TGCGCCAGCAGCCCAGGACACCGAAATATGAACACTGAAGCTTTCTTT,CASSPGHRNMNTEAFF
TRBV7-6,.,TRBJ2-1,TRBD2,TGTGCCAGCAGCTTACTTAGCGGGTCTTACAATGAGCAGTTCTTC,CASSLLSGSYNEQFF
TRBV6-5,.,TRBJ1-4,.,TGTGCCAGCAGTCGCGACAGATCAACTAATGAAAAACTGTTTTTT,CASSRDRSTNEKLFF